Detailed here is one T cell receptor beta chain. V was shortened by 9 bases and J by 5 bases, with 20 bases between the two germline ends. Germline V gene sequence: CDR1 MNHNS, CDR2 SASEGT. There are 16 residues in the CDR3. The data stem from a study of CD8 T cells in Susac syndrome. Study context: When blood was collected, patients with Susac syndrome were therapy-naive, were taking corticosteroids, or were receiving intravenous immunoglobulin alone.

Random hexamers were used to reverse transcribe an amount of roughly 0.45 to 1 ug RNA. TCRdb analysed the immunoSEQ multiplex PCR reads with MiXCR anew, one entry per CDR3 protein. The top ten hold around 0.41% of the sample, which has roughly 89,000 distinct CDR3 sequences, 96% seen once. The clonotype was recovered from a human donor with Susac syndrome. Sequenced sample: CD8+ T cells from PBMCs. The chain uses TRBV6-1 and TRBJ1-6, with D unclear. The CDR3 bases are TGTGCCAGTAAACTCTCGGTAGGGAGGAATAATTCACCCCTCCACTTT. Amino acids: CASKLSVGRNNSPLHF.